These T cell receptor beta chains were read from a single sample in a study of T cells in Graves' hyperthyroidism and ophthalmopathy. TCRdb reprocessed the multiplex PCR reads via MiXCR and lists one record per CDR3 protein. Of some 510,000 distinct CDR3 sequences listed, roughly 20% were seen once; the top ten hold about 30%. Input material: blood. The receptors were sampled from a man aged 18 to 35 with Graves' hyperthyroidism. CDR3s include the opening cysteine and the closing phenylalanine or tryptophan. D genes are given only for firm matches. Clone size is stated in some rows and not others, as once, few, many or a class when expanded.

J: TRBJ2-7
size: many
V: TRBV12-3/TRBV12-4
D: TRBD1
CDR3: CASSPRTGRLTYGQYF
DNA: TGTGCCAGCAGCCCCCGGACAGGGCGGCTGACCTACGGGCAGTACTTC

J: TRBJ2-5
size: many
V: TRBV7-9
D: .
CDR3: CASSFGDTGVETQYF
DNA: TGTGCCAGCAGCTTTGGCGATACGGGTGTCGAGACCCAGTACTTC

J: TRBJ2-1
size: .
V: TRBV12-5
D: .
CDR3: CASGLVLTREDNEQFF
DNA: TGTGCTAGTGGTTTGGTTTTGACTCGTGAGGACAATGAGCAGTTCTTC

J: TRBJ1-6
size: few
V: TRBV2
D: .
CDR3: CASSEVPVSPLHF
DNA: TGTGCCAGCAGTGAAGTACCCGTCTCACCCCTCCACTTT

J: TRBJ2-7
size: many
V: TRBV30
D: .
CDR3: CAWSVKGSYEQYF
DNA: TGTGCCTGGAGTGTCAAAGGGTCCTACGAGCAGTACTTC

J: TRBJ2-5
size: many
V: TRBV3-1
D: .
CDR3: CASSQGRETQYF
DNA: TGTGCCAGCAGCCAAGGCCGGGAGACCCAGTACTTC

J: TRBJ1-2
size: few
V: TRBV14
D: .
CDR3: CASSQRPVGGDYGYTF
DNA: TGTGCCAGCAGCCAAAGGCCCGTGGGGGGCGACTATGGCTACACCTTC

J: TRBJ1-2
size: .
V: TRBV4-1
D: .
CDR3: CASSQDPGNNYGYTF
DNA: TGCGCCAGCAGCCAAGACCCGGGAAATAACTATGGCTACACCTTC

J: TRBJ1-5
size: many
V: TRBV20-1
D: TRBD1
CDR3: CSARVSTGFPNQPQHF
DNA: TGCAGTGCTAGAGTTTCGACAGGGTTTCCCAATCAGCCCCAGCATTTT

J: TRBJ1-2
size: .
V: TRBV27
D: .
CDR3: CASSYYGARMGTYGYTF
DNA: TGTGCCAGCAGTTATTATGGGGCGCGAATGGGGACGTATGGCTACACCTTC

J: TRBJ2-5
size: .
V: TRBV6-1
D: .
CDR3: CASGTARETQYF
DNA: TGTGCCAGCGGGACCGCGCGAGAGACCCAGTACTTC

J: TRBJ1-5
size: many
V: TRBV6-5
D: .
CDR3: CASTSQAGQPQHF
DNA: TGTGCCAGCACGTCCCAAGCAGGTCAGCCCCAGCATTTT

J: TRBJ1-1
size: many
V: TRBV11-2
D: .
CDR3: CASSRTENEAFF
DNA: TGTGCCAGCAGCCGAACAGAGAATGAAGCTTTCTTT

J: TRBJ2-7
size: many
V: TRBV11-2
D: .
CDR3: CASSLERELSYEQYF
DNA: TGTGCCAGCAGCTTAGAAAGGGAACTCTCCTACGAGCAGTACTTC

J: TRBJ2-7
size: .
V: TRBV6-1
D: TRBD1
CDR3: CASSPDLGQTYEQYF
DNA: TGTGCCAGCAGTCCCGACCTGGGACAGACCTACGAGCAGTACTTC

J: TRBJ1-2
size: many
V: TRBV2
D: TRBD1
CDR3: CASSEERTGVGYTF
DNA: TGTGCCAGCAGTGAAGAGCGGACAGGGGTTGGCTACACCTTC

J: TRBJ2-3
size: many
V: TRBV25-1
D: .
CDR3: CASSGQAGLPTDTQYF
DNA: TGTGCCAGCAGTGGTCAGGCAGGACTACCGACGGATACGCAGTATTTT

J: TRBJ2-5
size: many
V: TRBV28
D: .
CDR3: CASSSLAGAQRTQETQYF
DNA: TGTGCCAGCAGCTCACTCGCCGGGGCACAGCGGACCCAAGAGACCCAGTACTTC

J: TRBJ1-5
size: many
V: TRBV6-2/TRBV6-3
D: TRBD1
CDR3: CASSYGEDRDSTLLGNQPQHF
DNA: TGTGCCAGCAGTTACGGAGAGGATCGGGACAGTACCCTATTAGGCAATCAGCCCCAGCATTTT

J: TRBJ2-7
size: .
V: TRBV13
D: .
CDR3: CASTSGSSYEQYF
DNA: TGTGCCAGCACATCTGGGAGCTCCTACGAGCAGTACTTC

J: TRBJ2-5
size: .
V: TRBV12-3/TRBV12-4
D: .
CDR3: CASRETGTALGETQYF
DNA: TGTGCCAGCAGGGAAACCGGGACGGCTTTAGGGGAGACCCAGTACTTC

J: TRBJ1-2
size: many
V: TRBV20-1
D: .
CDR3: CSPQFLGTYGYTF
DNA: TGCAGTCCTCAATTCCTCGGGACCTATGGCTACACCTTC

J: TRBJ1-1
size: many
V: TRBV12-3/TRBV12-4
D: .
CDR3: CASSRNTEAFF
DNA: TGTGCCAGCAGTCGTAACACTGAAGCTTTCTTT

J: TRBJ2-2
size: few
V: TRBV24-1
D: .
CDR3: CATSDLSGPTGELFF
DNA: TGTGCCACCAGTGATTTGTCTGGGCCCACCGGGGAGCTGTTTTTT

J: TRBJ1-5
size: many
V: TRBV6-1
D: .
CDR3: CASSELYSNQPQHF
DNA: TGTGCCAGCAGTGAACTATATAGCAATCAGCCCCAGCATTTT

J: TRBJ1-1
size: many
V: TRBV2
D: .
CDR3: CASKGGRTYTEAFF
DNA: TGTGCCAGCAAAGGCGGACGAACGTACACTGAAGCTTTCTTT

J: TRBJ1-2
size: few
V: TRBV6-1
D: .
CDR3: CASRDPRDYGYTF
DNA: TGTGCCAGCAGGGACCCGCGGGACTATGGCTACACCTTC

J: TRBJ1-1
size: few
V: TRBV6-1
D: .
CDR3: CASRQASHTEAFF
DNA: TGTGCCAGCAGACAGGCATCACACACTGAAGCTTTCTTT

J: TRBJ1-5
size: .
V: TRBV30
D: TRBD1
CDR3: CAWSGTGWQPQHF
DNA: TGTGCCTGGAGTGGGACAGGGTGGCAGCCCCAGCATTTT

J: TRBJ2-7
size: few
V: TRBV20-1
D: .
CDR3: CSAPRDGIGYEQYF
DNA: TGCAGTGCTCCCCGGGACGGCATAGGTTACGAGCAGTACTTC

J: TRBJ2-7
size: many
V: TRBV12-3/TRBV12-4
D: .
CDR3: CASSLGGFYEQYF
DNA: TGTGCCAGCAGTTTAGGGGGATTCTACGAGCAGTACTTC

J: TRBJ1-3
size: .
V: TRBV6-1
D: .
CDR3: CASSRSVGDPSGNTIYF
DNA: TGTGCCAGCAGCAGATCAGTGGGGGATCCCTCTGGAAACACCATATATTTT

J: TRBJ2-7
size: many
V: TRBV28
D: .
CDR3: CASSFRVAFYEQYF
DNA: TGTGCCAGCAGTTTTAGGGTAGCGTTCTACGAGCAGTACTTC

J: TRBJ2-7
size: many
V: TRBV7-9
D: .
CDR3: CASSGRDISYEQYF
DNA: TGTGCCAGCTCAGGACGCGACATCTCCTACGAGCAGTACTTC

J: TRBJ2-7
size: many
V: TRBV20-1
D: TRBD2
CDR3: CSARDGGLVRLEQYF
DNA: TGCAGTGCTAGAGACGGGGGACTAGTTCGCCTGGAGCAGTACTTC